The entry that follows covers one T cell receptor (beta chain) sequence. Its antigen is unidentified. The data stem from a study of regulatory T cells in long-lasting Graves disease. The study's findings and limits: TRBV28, TRBJ1-2 and TRBJ2-5 were segments that persistent disease favored.

The time point here: newly diagnosed GD, antithyroid drugs for less than 3 months. The TCR library was prepared using RNA isolated from PBMCs. Patients met American Thyroid Association criteria for Graves' disease. The source of the patients was an endocrinology department in Xi'an, China. This CDR3 spans 16 amino acids. The germline CDR1 and CDR2 sequences are SGHVS and FQNEAQ. V lost 1 base to trimming and J lost 4 bases, with 15 bases between them. iRepertoire HTBI primers and Arm-PCR of CDR3 regions built TCR beta libraries. TCRdb re-derived calls from the multiplex PCR reads in MiXCR, one entry per CDR3 protein. The sample gives 400,000 to 500,000 distinct CDR3 sequences, 15% to 20% of which show up once; around a quarter is in the top ten. Another study also made use of these data, one on T cells in Graves' hyperthyroidism and ophthalmopathy. Per that study: Blood shared most expanded thyroid clonotypes above 0.001.

The chain links TRBV7-8 to TRBJ2-3; possibly TRBD2 for D (5 bases). This material consisted of peripheral blood mononuclear cells (PBMCs), taken at new diagnosis, from a patient treated with antithyroid drugs. The clonotype was recovered from a woman between 18 and 29 years old with Graves disease. The CDR3 reads CASSLGRGTGSDTQYF. CDR3 coding DNA: TGTGCCAGCAGCTTAGGACGGGGAACGGGGTCAGATACGCAGTATTTT.